This T cell receptor beta chain was captured by sequencing in a study of identical twins. Study findings and constraints: Abundant beta clonotypes from cord blood had fewer insertions, unlike memory repertoires, which showed none. Twins' excess sharing was less marked for out-of-frame beta sequences. Conclusions relied on cross-sectional statistical analysis, not following the same donors.

Worth noting for this clonotype: The antigen remains unidentified.

CDR3 length: 14 residues. Trimming took off 2 bases at V and 8 bases at J, with 13 bases between the two ends. Per the germline V gene, CDR1 is SGHRS and CDR2 is YFSETQ. Unique molecular identifiers were present on the cDNA, and a universal primer site came from template switching. In TCRdb, the 5' RACE reads were re-called with MiXCR into one record per CDR3 protein. Among about 250,000 distinct CDR3 sequences listed, around an eighth were seen once. This chain connects TRBV5-1 to TRBJ1-4, with a weak D call TRBD1 (5 bases). The receptor was isolated from a woman aged 18-29 years in good health. Sample: memory (CD45RO+) T cells sorted from blood. CDR3 residues: CASSFLGVEEKLFF. In nucleotides, the CDR3 is TGCGCCAGCAGCTTCCTAGGGGTAGAAGAAAAACTGTTTTTT.